These 21 T cell receptor beta chains were sequenced from one sample in a study of blood T cell repertoires in COVID-19. The protocol was immunoSEQ multiplex PCR, while the TCRdb copy is restricted to in-frame clones and leaves out a portion. The sample carries 150,000 to 200,000 clones, 88% recorded once. The sequencing sample was made of peripheral blood. Receptors originate from a man in his forties or fifties with active or convalescent COVID-19.

The V and J genes are TRBV7-9 and TRBJ1-6; TRBD1 agrees at 9 bases. CDR3 length: 13 amino acids. V was pared by 10 bases and J by 5 bases, with 3 bases of the junction left unmatched. Germline lookup yields CDR1 SEHNR and CDR2 FQNEAQ (reference sequence). The CDR3 DNA reads as TGTGCCACAGGGACAGGGAATAATTCACCCCTCCACTTT. It codes for CATGTGNNSPLHF.

J is TRBJ2-1 and V is TRBV27; TRBD1 matches 9 bases. Germline trimming cut 4 bases from V and 1 base from J; bases unmatched to any gene: 5. The CDR3 length is 16 residues. The germline V gene has CDR1 MNHEY and CDR2 SMNVEV (reference sequence). For the CDR3, the DNA is TGTGCCAGCAGTTCACTGACAGGGGGATCCTACAATGAGCAGTTCTTC. This encodes CASSSLTGGSYNEQFF.

The chain has TRBV6-6 and TRBJ2-7; 10 bases are shared with TRBD1. The germline V gene encodes CDR1 MNHNY and CDR2 SVGAGI (reference sequence). Trimming took 8 bases from V and 2 from J; bases not matched to a gene: 6. The length of the CDR3 is 14 residues. The CDR3 DNA sequence: TGTGCCAGCCGAGACGGGACAGGGGCCTACGAGCAGTACTTC. Encoded protein: CASRDGTGAYEQYF.

The chain uses TRBV27 and TRBJ1-1, with D unresolved. Trimming left V 2 bases short and J 1 base short, with 14 bases between. The CDR3 runs to 16 residues. Per germline, CDR1 MNHEY and CDR2 SMNVEV (reference sequence). CDR3 nucleotide sequence: TGTGCCAGCAGTTTACAAAATACTGCGGGGAACACTGAAGCTTTCTTT. This sequence encodes CASSLQNTAGNTEAFF.

The chain has TRBV18 and TRBJ2-2; 7 nucleotides agree with TRBD1. Per the germline V gene, CDR1 is KGHSH and CDR2 is LQKENI. J gave up 4 bases and V 2 bases, and 4 bases lay outside the gene matches. The CDR3 contains 15 residues. The CDR3 DNA reads as TGTGCCAGCTCACCAACAGGGGCGAGCACCGGGGAGCTGTTTTTT. Protein sequence: CASSPTGASTGELFF.

In its sample, this clone was seen once. The chain employs TRBV6-1 and TRBJ1-4, with no clear D. Germline CDR1 and CDR2: MNHNS and SASEGT. The CDR3 is made up of 15 amino acids. V dropped 3 bases and J dropped 5 bases, with 13 bases sitting between them. CDR3 loop: CASSDGSAGNEKLFF. CDR3 coding DNA: TGTGCCAGCAGTGATGGTTCGGCCGGGAATGAAAAACTGTTTTTT.

The chain has TRBV9 and TRBJ1-1; possible D gene TRBD1, 5 bases. The CDR3 runs 16 residues. Germline CDR1 and CDR2: SGDLS and YYNGEE. The V end lost 2 bases, the J end lost 4 bases, and 18 bases lay between the germline ends. This chain's CDR3 is CASSVRGGVGGTEAFF. DNA for the CDR3: TGTGCCAGCAGCGTCAGAGGAGGGGTCGGTGGCACTGAAGCTTTCTTT.

V gene TRBV7-9 combines with J gene TRBJ1-5, with TRBD1 identical over 9 bases. Germline assignment: CDR1 SEHNR and CDR2 FQNEAQ (reference sequence). The CDR3 covers 15 residues. Trimming took 5 bases from V and 4 from J; bases not matched to a gene: 6. CDR3 DNA sequence: TGTGCCAGCAGCCCCCGACAGGGGGGGAATCAGCCCCAGCATTTT. The encoded protein is CASSPRQGGNQPQHF. The variable domain in full, with the rest retrieved from reference TRBV7-9 and TRBJ1-5, is DTGVSQNPRHKITKRGQNVTFRCDPISEHNRLYWYRQTLGQGPEFLTYFQNEAQLEKSRLLSDRFSAERPKGSFSTLEIQRTEQGDSAMYLCASSPRQGGNQPQHFGDGTRLSIL.

The rearrangement links TRBV5-1 to TRBJ2-1, with D perhaps matching TRBD1 (6 bases). The ends were cut back, 6 bases at V and 1 base at J, with 11 bases in the middle. The CDR3 sequence is 14 residues long. In germline, CDR1 is SGHRS, CDR2 YFSETQ. This CDR3 reads CASMGQGSYNEQFF. CDR3 DNA sequence: TGCGCCAGCATGGGCCAGGGGTCCTACAATGAGCAGTTCTTC. Supplemented by reference TRBV5-1 and TRBJ2-1, the full variable domain reads KAGVTQTPRYLIKTRGQQVTLSCSPISGHRSVSWYQQTPGQGLQFLFEYFSETQRNKGNFPGRFSGRQFSNSRSEMNVSTLELGDSALYLCASMGQGSYNEQFFGPGTRLTVL.

The chain has TRBV11-3 and TRBJ2-5, with 10 bases lining up with TRBD2. With 1 base clipped from V and 1 base from J, the junction kept 6 bases outside the gene matches. Germline CDR1 reads SGHNT; CDR2 reads YENEEA. This CDR3 region has 17 residues. The CDR3 DNA reads as TGTGCCAGCAGCTTAGTACTTTCTAGCGGGAGCCAAGAGACCCAGTACTTC. It yields the protein CASSLVLSSGSQETQYF.

This chain links TRBV5-5 with TRBJ2-7; 8 bases align to TRBD1. V gave up 2 bases and J gave up 7 bases; unmatched junction bases: 8. Germline loops: CDR1 SGHKS, CDR2 YYEKEE (reference sequence). This CDR3 comprises 14 residues. The CDR3 protein is CASSFLDRVWEQYF. The CDR3 DNA is TGTGCCAGCAGCTTCCTGGACAGGGTGTGGGAGCAGTACTTC.

The chain employs TRBV28 and TRBJ2-1; 8 bases match TRBD1. The CDR3 contains 15 residues. Trimming cost V 6 bases and J 5 bases; bases outside gene matches: 9. Germline CDR1 is MDHEN and CDR2 is SYDVKM. CDR3 amino acids: CASSTSGTGNNEQFF. The DNA of the CDR3 is TGTGCCAGCAGCACATCCGGGACAGGCAACAATGAGCAGTTCTTC.

The rearrangement joins TRBV7-9 to TRBJ1-2, with D perhaps TRBD1 (5 bases). There are 14 residues in the CDR3. Per germline, CDR1 SEHNR and CDR2 FQNEAQ (reference sequence). V lost 7 bases, J lost 8 bases, and 20 bases lay in between. CDR3 in amino acids: CASTGGVGEEGYTF. The CDR3 bases are TGTGCCAGCACCGGAGGGGTAGGAGAGGAGGGCTACACCTTC.

The chain recombines TRBV19 with TRBJ1-2; tentative D call: TRBD1 (6 bases). Per the germline V gene, CDR1 is LNHDA and CDR2 is SQIVND (reference sequence). Trimming left V 6 bases short and J 7 bases short, with 15 bases between. CDR3 size: 13 residues. In DNA form, the CDR3 reads TGTGCCAGTAGAATGGGGGGCGGGGGTGGCTACACCTTC. Amino acids: CASRMGGGGGYTF.

The genes are TRBV28 and TRBJ2-5; 9 nucleotides match TRBD2. V was clipped by 4 bases and J by 3 bases; unmatched bases: 3. Germline V gives CDR1 MDHEN, CDR2 SYDVKM. This CDR3 is 14 amino acids long. Written as DNA, the CDR3 is TGTGCCAGCAGTTCTGGACTAGCGAAAGAGACCCAGTACTTC. Translating gives CASSSGLAKETQYF.

This CDR3 is CASSLAGGTYTGELFF. For the CDR3, the DNA is TGTGCCAGCAGCTTGGCCGGGGGGACTTACACCGGGGAGCTGTTTTTT. The chain uses TRBV5-4 and TRBJ2-2; 7 bases match TRBD2. CDR1 and CDR2 from the germline V gene are SGHNT and YYREEE (reference sequence). J gave up 3 bases and V 0 bases, and 5 bases lay outside the gene matches. This CDR3 has 16 residues.

This rearrangement joins TRBV7-2 to TRBJ1-6, with D uncertain. The CDR3 runs 15 residues. The ends were cut back, 4 bases at V and 0 bases at J, with 7 bases in the middle. Germline CDR1 SGHTA, CDR2 FQGNSA. The CDR3 coding sequence is TGTGCCAGCAGCTCAAAGAGCTCCTATAATTCACCCCTCCACTTT. Its protein product is CASSSKSSYNSPLHF.

The chain has TRBV5-6 and TRBJ2-2, with 10 bases that match TRBD1. Germline CDR1 reads SGHDT; CDR2 reads YYEEEE. This CDR3 is built from 13 residues. With 10 bases clipped from V and 6 bases from J, the junction kept 6 bases outside the gene matches. The CDR3 nucleotides are TGTGCCGGGGGACAGGGGATAGCCGGGGAGCTGTTTTTT. It yields the protein CAGGQGIAGELFF.

This chain joins TRBV24-1 and TRBJ1-5; 7 bases are shared with TRBD1. Trimming removed 8 bases from V and 0 bases from J; junction bases left unmatched: 6. This CDR3 has 15 residues. Germline CDR1 is KGHDR and CDR2 is SFDVKD. DNA for the CDR3: TGTGCCACCAATCAAACAGGGGATAGCAATCAGCCCCAGCATTTT. Translation gives CATNQTGDSNQPQHF.

The chain couples TRBV7-2 to TRBJ1-5; 7 bases agree with TRBD1. Trimming at V came to 4 bases and at J to 5 bases, leaving 5 bases not matched to a gene. In germline, CDR1 is SGHTA, CDR2 FQGNSA. The CDR3 loop spans 14 amino acids. CDR3 DNA: TGTGCCAGCAGCTCCAGGACAGGACATCAGCCCCAGCATTTT. Encoded protein: CASSSRTGHQPQHF.

This clone occurred once. This chain joins TRBV19 and TRBJ2-5, with a tentative D call TRBD2 (7 bases). In germline, CDR1 is LNHDA, CDR2 SQIVND (reference sequence). This CDR3 contains 14 residues. Between the trimmed V and J ends, which lost 7 bases and 6 bases, there was a span of 18 bases. The CDR3 loop reads CASTGGGEGKTQYF. The CDR3 nucleotides are TGTGCCAGTACCGGAGGGGGGGAGGGGAAGACCCAGTACTTC. Full variable domain (rest looked up from reference TRBV19 and TRBJ2-5): DGGITQSPKYLFRKEGQNVTLSCEQNLNHDAMYWYRQDPGQGLRLIYYSQIVNDFQKGDIAEGYSVSREKKESFPLTVTSAQKNPTAFYLCASTGGGEGKTQYFGPGTRLLVL.